This is a list of T cell receptor beta chains from one sample in a study of cytomegalovirus exposure and HLA in healthy donors. Measured with immunoSEQ multiplex PCR; TCRdb has only the in-frame clones, and not every one. The repertoire consists of some 150,000 clones, with 70% to 85% occurring once and the leading ten covering under 8%. Sequencing was performed on PBMCs. The receptors derive from a woman aged 45-65 years in good health and CMV-seropositive. The CDR3 runs from the conserved cysteine through the conserved F or W. D genes are given only for firm matches. Not all rows give a size; the values are once, few, many and, for expanded clones, a class.

TRBV18	.	TRBJ2-7	TRBD1	CASSPRDRGYEQYF	TGTGCCAGCTCACCGCGGGACAGGGGATACGAGCAGTACTTC
TRBV6-5	.	TRBJ1-1	.	CASSYAGNTEAFF	TGTGCCAGCAGTTACGCAGGCAACACTGAAGCTTTCTTT
TRBV29-1	.	TRBJ2-1	TRBD2	CSVGRVAGGGYNEQFF	TGCAGCGTTGGCCGGGTAGCGGGTGGAGGGTACAATGAGCAGTTCTTC
TRBV5-6	.	TRBJ2-4	TRBD2	CVSSLSGGGGYIQYF	TGTGTCAGCAGCTTGAGTGGCGGCGGGGGTTACATTCAGTACTTC
TRBV6-1	.	TRBJ1-5	.	CASSERDPGNQPQHF	TGTGCCAGCAGTGAGCGGGACCCCGGCAATCAGCCCCAGCATTTT
TRBV6-6	once	TRBJ1-1	TRBD1	CASSWTGGDTEAFF	TGTGCCAGCAGCTGGACAGGGGGGGACACTGAAGCTTTCTTT
TRBV7-2	.	TRBJ1-2	.	CASSLGQGNYGYTF	TGTGCCAGCAGCTTAGGCCAGGGGAACTATGGCTACACCTTC
TRBV11-1	.	TRBJ2-1	TRBD2	CASGAGGLVNEQFF	TGTGCCAGCGGGGCGGGGGGGCTTGTTAATGAGCAGTTCTTC
TRBV14	few	TRBJ2-1	TRBD2	CASSRAGLAGGRNNEQFF	TGTGCCAGCAGCCGAGCTGGACTAGCGGGGGGGAGAAACAATGAGCAGTTCTTC
TRBV30	few	TRBJ1-1	.	CAWSTSRLVTEAFF	TGTGCCTGGAGTACCTCTCGTTTAGTCACTGAAGCTTTCTTT
TRBV18	.	TRBJ1-1	.	CASSRFRQGIEAFF	TGTGCCAGCTCACGCTTCAGGCAGGGGATTGAAGCTTTCTTT
TRBV11-1	.	TRBJ1-1	.	CASSLSVPPTEAFF	TGTGCCAGCAGCTTGTCCGTTCCTCCGACTGAAGCTTTCTTT
TRBV6-1	few	TRBJ1-5	.	CASSDTPNQPQHF	TGTGCCAGCAGTGACACACCAAATCAGCCCCAGCATTTT
TRBV29-1	.	TRBJ2-7	TRBD1	CSVAGQGASYEQYF	TGCAGCGTTGCTGGACAGGGCGCATCCTACGAGCAGTACTTC
TRBV19	.	TRBJ2-1	TRBD2	CASSMGTSKRYNEQFF	TGTGCCAGTAGTATGGGGACTAGTAAGCGCTACAATGAGCAGTTCTTC
TRBV5-1	.	TRBJ2-5	TRBD2	CASSLEAGLKETQYF	TGCGCCAGCAGCTTGGAAGCGGGACTGAAAGAGACCCAGTACTTC
TRBV7-2	few	TRBJ2-7	.	CASSSNYEQYF	TGTGCCAGCAGCTCAAACTACGAGCAGTACTTC
TRBV5-1	.	TRBJ1-6	.	CASSLRGQSYNSPLHF	TGCGCCAGCAGCTTGAGAGGACAGTCCTATAATTCACCCCTCCACTTT
TRBV5-1	once	TRBJ2-1	TRBD1	CASSLAGQGAREQFF	TGCGCCAGCAGCTTGGCCGGACAGGGGGCTCGGGAGCAGTTCTTC
TRBV5-1	few	TRBJ2-2	.	CASSLATGKAGELFF	TGCGCCAGCAGCTTGGCGACAGGAAAGGCCGGGGAGCTGTTTTTT
TRBV7-6	.	TRBJ2-1	TRBD2	CASSLSGGGNEQFF	TGTGCCAGCAGCTTGAGCGGGGGAGGAAACGAGCAGTTCTTC
TRBV4-2	.	TRBJ2-2	.	CASSQARVRDTGELFF	TGTGCCAGCAGCCAAGCTCGCGTTCGGGACACCGGGGAGCTGTTTTTT
TRBV11-2	.	TRBJ1-1	.	CASSPQATEAFF	TGTGCCAGCAGCCCTCAAGCAACTGAAGCTTTCTTT
TRBV7-9	.	TRBJ1-3	TRBD1	CASQGGTGNTIYF	TGTGCCAGCCAGGGGGGTACTGGAAACACCATATATTTT
TRBV27	.	TRBJ2-2	.	CASSRAGHLNTGELFF	TGTGCCAGCAGTCGAGCGGGACACCTTAACACCGGGGAGCTGTTTTTT
TRBV6-1	.	TRBJ1-2	.	CASSEYQGGDYGYTF	TGTGCCAGCAGTGAATACCAGGGAGGGGACTATGGCTACACCTTC
TRBV7-9	.	TRBJ2-6	TRBD1	CASFRDRLSSGANVLTF	TGTGCCAGCTTCCGGGACAGGTTAAGCTCTGGGGCCAACGTCCTGACTTTC
TRBV6-6	few	TRBJ1-1	.	CASSYGQNTEAFF	TGTGCCAGCAGTTATGGGCAGAACACTGAAGCTTTCTTT
TRBV5-1	.	TRBJ2-5	.	CASSLGGEETQYF	TGCGCCAGCAGCTTAGGCGGGGAGGAGACCCAGTACTTC
TRBV9	.	TRBJ2-3	.	CASSVYGSTDTQYF	TGTGCCAGCAGCGTTTACGGTAGCACAGATACGCAGTATTTT
TRBV11-2	.	TRBJ1-1	TRBD1	CASSLAQDRGKAFF	TGTGCCAGCAGCTTAGCTCAAGACAGGGGGAAAGCTTTCTTT
TRBV27	.	TRBJ1-6	.	CASSLMAGNDSPLHF	TGTGCCAGCAGTTTAATGGCAGGGAACGATTCACCCCTCCACTTT
TRBV2	.	TRBJ1-1	TRBD1	CASSVGTGGTEAFF	TGTGCCAGCAGTGTGGGGACAGGGGGGACTGAAGCTTTCTTT
TRBV19	.	TRBJ2-3	TRBD2	CASSPGTAGGPDTQYF	TGTGCCAGTAGTCCGGGGACCGCGGGGGGCCCAGATACGCAGTATTTT
TRBV6-1	.	TRBJ1-2	TRBD1	CASSEGQGAGYGYTF	TGTGCCAGCAGTGAGGGACAGGGGGCGGGCTATGGCTACACCTTC
TRBV27	.	TRBJ1-2	.	CASSLTTRGSAGYTF	TGTGCCAGCAGTCTGACAACCAGGGGTTCGGCTGGCTACACCTTC
TRBV7-9	.	TRBJ2-5	.	CASSSMAALQETQYF	TGTGCCAGCAGCTCAATGGCGGCCCTCCAAGAGACCCAGTACTTC
TRBV27	.	TRBJ1-5	.	CASSPLRTENQPQHF	TGTGCCAGCAGTCCACTTCGGACTGAGAATCAGCCCCAGCATTTT
TRBV19	.	TRBJ1-6	.	CASSITGNSPLHF	TGTGCCAGTAGTATAACAGGGAATTCACCCCTCCACTTT
TRBV4-3	.	TRBJ1-5	TRBD1	CASSQRRGPSNQPQHF	TGCGCCAGCAGCCAACGAAGGGGGCCTAGCAATCAGCCCCAGCATTTT
TRBV29-1	.	TRBJ2-7	.	CSVGVRVPYEQYF	TGCAGCGTTGGCGTCAGGGTCCCCTACGAGCAGTACTTC
TRBV27	.	TRBJ2-3	.	CASSYTGGTDTQYF	TGTGCCAGCAGTTATACGGGTGGCACAGATACGCAGTATTTT
TRBV19	.	TRBJ1-3	.	CASTQGSGNTIYF	TGTGCCAGTACGCAGGGATCTGGAAACACCATATATTTT
TRBV2	.	TRBJ1-5	.	CASSGGGAHNQPQHF	TGTGCCAGCAGTGGGGGGGGAGCCCACAATCAGCCCCAGCATTTT
TRBV19	.	TRBJ2-7	TRBD2	CASSIVLATAYEQYF	TGTGCCAGTAGTATAGTACTAGCGACTGCCTACGAGCAGTACTTC